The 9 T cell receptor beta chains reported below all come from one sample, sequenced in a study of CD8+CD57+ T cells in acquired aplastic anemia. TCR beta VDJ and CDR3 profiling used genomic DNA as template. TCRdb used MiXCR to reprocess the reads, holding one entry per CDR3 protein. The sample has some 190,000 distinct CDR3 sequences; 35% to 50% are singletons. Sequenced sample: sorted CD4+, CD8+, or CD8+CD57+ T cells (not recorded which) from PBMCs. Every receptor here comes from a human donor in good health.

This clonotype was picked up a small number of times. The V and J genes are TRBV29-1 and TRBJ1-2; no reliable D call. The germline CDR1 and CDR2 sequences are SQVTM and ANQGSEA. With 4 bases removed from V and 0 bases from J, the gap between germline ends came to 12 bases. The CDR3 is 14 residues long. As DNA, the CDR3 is TGCAGCGTTGTAGAGTCGGGAACTAACTATGGCTACACCTTC. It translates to CSVVESGTNYGYTF.

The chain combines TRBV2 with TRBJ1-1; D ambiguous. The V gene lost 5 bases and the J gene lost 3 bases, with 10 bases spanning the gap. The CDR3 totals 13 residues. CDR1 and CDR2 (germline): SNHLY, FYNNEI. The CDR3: CASSLGEYTEAFF. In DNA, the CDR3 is TGTGCCAGCAGTCTGGGTGAATACACTGAAGCTTTCTTT.

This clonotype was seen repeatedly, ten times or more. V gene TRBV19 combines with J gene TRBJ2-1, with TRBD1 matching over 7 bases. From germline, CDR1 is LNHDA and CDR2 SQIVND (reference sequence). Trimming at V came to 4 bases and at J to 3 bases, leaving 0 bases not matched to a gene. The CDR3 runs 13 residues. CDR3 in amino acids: CASSRDSYNEQFF. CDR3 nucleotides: TGTGCCAGTAGTAGGGACAGCTACAATGAGCAGTTCTTC.

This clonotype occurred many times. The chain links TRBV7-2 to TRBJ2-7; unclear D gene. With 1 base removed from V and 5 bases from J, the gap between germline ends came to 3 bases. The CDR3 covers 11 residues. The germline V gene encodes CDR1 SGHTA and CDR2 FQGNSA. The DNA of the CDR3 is TGTGCCAGCAGCTTAGTCGACGAGCAGTACTTC. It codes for CASSLVDEQYF.

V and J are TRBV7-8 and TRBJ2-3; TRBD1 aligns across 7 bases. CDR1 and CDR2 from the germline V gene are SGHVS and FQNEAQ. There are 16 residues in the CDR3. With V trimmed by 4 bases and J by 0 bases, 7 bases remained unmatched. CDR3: CASSSLTGFSTDTQYF. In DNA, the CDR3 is TGTGCCAGCAGCTCCCTGACAGGGTTTAGCACAGATACGCAGTATTTT. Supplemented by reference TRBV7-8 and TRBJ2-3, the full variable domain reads GAGVSQSPRYKVAKRGQDVALRCDPISGHVSLFWYQQALGQGPEFLTYFQNEAQLDKSGLPSDRFFAERPEGSVSTLKIQRTQQEDSAVYLCASSSLTGFSTDTQYFGPGTRLTVL.

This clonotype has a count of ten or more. CDR3 in amino acids: CASSASTGSNYGYTF. The DNA of the CDR3 is TGTGCCAGCAGCGCCTCAACAGGGAGTAACTATGGCTACACCTTC. The chain uses TRBV9 and TRBJ1-2; D is possibly TRBD1 (6 bases). Germline assignment: CDR1 SGDLS and CDR2 YYNGEE. Trimming removed 3 bases from V and 1 base from J, with 13 bases in between. CDR3 length: 15 residues.

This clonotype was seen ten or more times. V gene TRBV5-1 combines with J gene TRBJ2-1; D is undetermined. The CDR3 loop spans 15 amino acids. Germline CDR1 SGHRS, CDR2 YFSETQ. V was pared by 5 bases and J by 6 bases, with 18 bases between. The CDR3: CASRLLPLKGNEQFF. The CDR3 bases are TGCGCCAGCAGACTGCTCCCTCTTAAGGGCAATGAGCAGTTCTTC.

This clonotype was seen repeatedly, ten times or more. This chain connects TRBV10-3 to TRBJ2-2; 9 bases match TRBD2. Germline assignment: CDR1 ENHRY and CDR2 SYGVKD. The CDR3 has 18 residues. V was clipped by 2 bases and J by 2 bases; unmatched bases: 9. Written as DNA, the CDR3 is TGTGCCATCAGTGAGAAGGCGCTAGCGGGATCTAACACCGGGGAGCTGTTTTTT. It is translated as CAISEKALAGSNTGELFF.

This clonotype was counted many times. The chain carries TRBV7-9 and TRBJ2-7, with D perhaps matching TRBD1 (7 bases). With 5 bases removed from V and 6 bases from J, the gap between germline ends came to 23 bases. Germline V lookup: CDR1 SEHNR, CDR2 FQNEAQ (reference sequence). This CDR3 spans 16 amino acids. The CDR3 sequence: CASSRTPGDSIGEQYF. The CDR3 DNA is TGTGCCAGCAGCAGGACCCCGGGGGACAGTATCGGCGAGCAGTACTTC.